Sequencing of this TCR beta chain was carried out in a study of blood T cell repertoires in COVID-19. Overall study: COVID-19 samples from acute and convalescent phases originated in the United States, Italy and Spain.

Generated by immunoSEQ multiplex PCR, the TCRdb table keeps only in-frame clones and is missing some. The sample comprises fewer than 250,000 clones, roughly nine tenths of which are singletons, and 1.5% to 2% rests with the top ten. Germline assignment: CDR1 SGHDN and CDR2 FVKESK. CDR3 size: 13 residues. V lost 1 base, J lost 8 bases, and 8 bases lay in between. The source of this sequence is a man in his 70s with acute or convalescent COVID-19. The chain carries TRBV14 and TRBJ1-4, with no clear D. The sample comprised peripheral blood. CDR3 in amino acids: CASSQGPREKLFF. DNA of the CDR3: TGTGCCAGCAGCCAAGGACCGAGGGAAAAACTGTTTTTT.